The 4 T cell receptor beta chains given below trace back to one sample, sequenced in a study of PD-1 blockade in classical Hodgkin lymphoma. Libraries were prepared by immunoSEQ multiplex PCR; TCRdb keeps only in-frame clonotypes and omits some of them. The sample records about 23,000 clones, 60% to 85% being singletons. Patients all relapsed after autologous stem cell transplantation, and there was variation in brentuximab vedotin exposure. The input for sequencing was peripheral blood mononuclear cells (PBMCs), taken before the second cycle of nivolumab. The receptor set was obtained from a human donor with classical Hodgkin lymphoma.

The V and J genes are TRBV5-4 and TRBJ2-7, with 12 bases matching TRBD2. Germline V gene lookup returns CDR1 SGHNT and CDR2 YYREEE (reference sequence). The CDR3 totals 16 residues. The V gene end was trimmed by 3 bases and the J gene end by 6 bases; junction bases not matched to a gene: 10. The DNA for the CDR3 is TGTGCCAGCAGCTCGGCGCTAGCGGGAGGGCCTTCCGAGCAGTACTTC. Protein sequence: CASSSALAGGPSEQYF.

This clone has a handful of counts. The rearrangement links TRBV29-1 to TRBJ2-3; TRBD2 matches at 15 bases. Trimming at V came to 8 bases and at J to 5 bases, leaving 2 bases not matched to a gene. This CDR3 contains 13 residues. In germline, CDR1 is SQVTM, CDR2 ANQGSEA. Here the CDR3 reads CSSGLAGGDTQYF. The CDR3 DNA is TGCAGCTCGGGACTAGCGGGAGGAGATACGCAGTATTTT.

The gene calls are TRBV6-1 and TRBJ1-2, with TRBD1 matching 9 bases. Germline V gene sequence: CDR1 MNHNS, CDR2 SASEGT. The CDR3 loop spans 15 amino acids. V was pared by 3 bases and J by 8 bases, with 10 bases of the junction left unmatched. This CDR3 reads CASSEGLGTGYGYTF. For the CDR3, the DNA is TGTGCCAGCAGTGAGGGCCTGGGGACAGGGTACGGCTACACCTTC.

This chain links TRBV19 with TRBJ2-7, with 7 bases lining up with TRBD1. Germline V CDR1 and CDR2: LNHDA, SQIVND (reference sequence). There are 14 residues in the CDR3. V was pared by 4 bases and J by 3 bases, with 6 bases of the junction left unmatched. This CDR3 is CASSNLGQNYEQYF. In DNA, the CDR3 is TGTGCCAGTAGTAACCTGGGACAGAACTACGAGCAGTACTTC.